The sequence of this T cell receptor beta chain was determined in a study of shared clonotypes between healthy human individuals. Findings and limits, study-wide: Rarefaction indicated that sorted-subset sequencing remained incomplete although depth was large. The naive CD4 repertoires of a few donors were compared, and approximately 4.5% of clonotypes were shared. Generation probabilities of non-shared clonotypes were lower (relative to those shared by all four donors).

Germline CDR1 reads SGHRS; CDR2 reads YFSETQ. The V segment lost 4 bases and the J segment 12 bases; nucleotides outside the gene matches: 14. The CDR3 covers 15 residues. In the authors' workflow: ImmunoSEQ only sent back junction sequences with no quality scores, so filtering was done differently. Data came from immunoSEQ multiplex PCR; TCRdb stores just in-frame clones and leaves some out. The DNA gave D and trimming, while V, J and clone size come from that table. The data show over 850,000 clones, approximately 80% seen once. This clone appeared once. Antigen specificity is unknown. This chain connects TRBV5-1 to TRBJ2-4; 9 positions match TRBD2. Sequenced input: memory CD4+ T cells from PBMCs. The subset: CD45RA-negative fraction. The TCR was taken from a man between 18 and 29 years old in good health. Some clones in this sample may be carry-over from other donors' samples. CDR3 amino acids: CASSRRLADPSGQYF. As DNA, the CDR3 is TGCGCCAGCAGCCGAAGACTAGCGGATCCCTCGGGTCAGTACTTC.